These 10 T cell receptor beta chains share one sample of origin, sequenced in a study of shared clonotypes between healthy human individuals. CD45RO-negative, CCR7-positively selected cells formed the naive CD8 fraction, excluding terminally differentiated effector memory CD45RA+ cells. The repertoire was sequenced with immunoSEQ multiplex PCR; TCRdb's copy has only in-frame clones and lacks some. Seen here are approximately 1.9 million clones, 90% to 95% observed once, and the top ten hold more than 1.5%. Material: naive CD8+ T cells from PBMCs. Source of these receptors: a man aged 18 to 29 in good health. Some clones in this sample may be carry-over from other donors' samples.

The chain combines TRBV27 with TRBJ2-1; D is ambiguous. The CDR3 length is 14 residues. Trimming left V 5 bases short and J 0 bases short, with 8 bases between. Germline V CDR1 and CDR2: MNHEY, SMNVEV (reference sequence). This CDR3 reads CASSKQSSYNEQFF. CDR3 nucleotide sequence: TGTGCCAGCAGTAAGCAGAGCTCCTACAATGAGCAGTTCTTC.

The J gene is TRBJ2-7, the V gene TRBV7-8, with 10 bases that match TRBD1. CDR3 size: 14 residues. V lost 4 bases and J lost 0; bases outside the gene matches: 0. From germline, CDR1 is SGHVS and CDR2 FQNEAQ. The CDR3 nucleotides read TGTGCCAGCAGCTGGGACAGGGGCTCCTACGAGCAGTACTTC. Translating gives CASSWDRGSYEQYF.

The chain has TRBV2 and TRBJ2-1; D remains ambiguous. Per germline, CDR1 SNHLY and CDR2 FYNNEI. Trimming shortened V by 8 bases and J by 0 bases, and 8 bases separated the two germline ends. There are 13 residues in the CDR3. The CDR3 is CASLGDSYNEQFF. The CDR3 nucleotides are TGTGCCAGCCTGGGCGACTCCTACAATGAGCAGTTCTTC.

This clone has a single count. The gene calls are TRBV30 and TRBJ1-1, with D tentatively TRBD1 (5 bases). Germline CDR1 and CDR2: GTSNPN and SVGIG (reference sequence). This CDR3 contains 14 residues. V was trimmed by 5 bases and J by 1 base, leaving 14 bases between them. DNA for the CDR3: TGTGCCTGGGGGGCGGGGACGTCGAACACTGAAGCTTTCTTT. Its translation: CAWGAGTSNTEAFF.

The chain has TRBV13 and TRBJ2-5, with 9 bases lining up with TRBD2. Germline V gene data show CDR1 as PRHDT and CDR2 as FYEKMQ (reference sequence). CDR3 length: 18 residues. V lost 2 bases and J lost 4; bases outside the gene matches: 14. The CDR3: CASSLRFSGGAGTETQYF. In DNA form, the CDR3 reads TGTGCCAGCAGCTTACGGTTTAGCGGGGGAGCTGGGACAGAGACCCAGTACTTC.

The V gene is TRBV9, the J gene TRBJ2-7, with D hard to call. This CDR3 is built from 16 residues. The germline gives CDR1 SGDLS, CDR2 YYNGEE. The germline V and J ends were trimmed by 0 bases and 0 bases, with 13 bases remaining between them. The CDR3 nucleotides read TGTGCCAGCAGCGTAGGTCCAGCGACGAGCTCCTACGAGCAGTACTTC. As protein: CASSVGPATSSYEQYF.

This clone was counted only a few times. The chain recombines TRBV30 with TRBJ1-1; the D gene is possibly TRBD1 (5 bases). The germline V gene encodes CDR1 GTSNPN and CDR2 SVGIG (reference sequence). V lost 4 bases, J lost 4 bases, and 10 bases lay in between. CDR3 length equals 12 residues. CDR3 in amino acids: CAWTGGTTEAFF. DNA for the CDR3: TGTGCCTGGACCGGGGGAACCACTGAAGCTTTCTTT.

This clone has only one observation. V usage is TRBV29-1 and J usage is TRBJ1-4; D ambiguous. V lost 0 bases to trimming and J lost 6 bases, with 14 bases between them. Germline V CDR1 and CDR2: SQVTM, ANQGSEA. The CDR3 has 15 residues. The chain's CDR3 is CSVEDLGGGDEKLFF. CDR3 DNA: TGCAGCGTTGAAGATCTAGGCGGTGGGGATGAAAAACTGTTTTTT.

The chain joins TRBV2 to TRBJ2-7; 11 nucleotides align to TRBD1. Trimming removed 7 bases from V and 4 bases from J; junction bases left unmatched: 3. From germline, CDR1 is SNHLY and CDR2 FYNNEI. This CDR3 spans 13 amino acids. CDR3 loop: CASNGQGAYEQYF. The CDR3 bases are TGTGCCAGCAACGGACAGGGGGCGTACGAGCAGTACTTC.

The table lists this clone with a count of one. The DNA for the CDR3 is TGTGCCAGCAGCAAACAGGGTAGCTCCTACGAGCAGTACTTC. Residues: CASSKQGSSYEQYF. The chain links TRBV11-3 to TRBJ2-7; maybe TRBD1 (6 bases). The germline V gene has CDR1 SGHNT and CDR2 YENEEA. V was shortened by 5 bases and J by 0 bases, with 11 bases between the two germline ends. The CDR3 length is 14 residues.